This T cell receptor (beta chain) derives from a study of blood T cell repertoires in COVID-19. Study overall: Sites in the United States, Italy and Spain provided acute and convalescent COVID-19 samples. T cells, B-cell-depleted T cells, or PBMCs provided the cDNA or gDNA that served as material.

Original handling: The assay estimated nucleated cells by amplifying reference gene primers. Here immunoSEQ multiplex PCR was the method, and the copy in TCRdb shows in-frame clones only, minus some. V and J calls and clone size are copied from that table; D and trimming were computed from the DNA. Among about 48,000 clones, 82% were seen once, and the ten largest hold roughly 7.7%. The CDR3 has 16 residues. Per the germline V gene, CDR1 is KGHSH and CDR2 is LQKENI. V shed 5 bases and J 4 bases; nucleotides not matched to a gene: 10. The count of this clone is one. Material for sequencing was peripheral blood. V and J are TRBV18 and TRBJ1-3, with 8 bases aligning to TRBD1. The receptor's source is a man in his forties with acute or convalescent COVID-19. In DNA form, the CDR3 reads TGTGCCAGCTCATCCTCGACAGGGGCAGTCGGAAACACCATATATTTT. Residues: CASSSSTGAVGNTIYF.